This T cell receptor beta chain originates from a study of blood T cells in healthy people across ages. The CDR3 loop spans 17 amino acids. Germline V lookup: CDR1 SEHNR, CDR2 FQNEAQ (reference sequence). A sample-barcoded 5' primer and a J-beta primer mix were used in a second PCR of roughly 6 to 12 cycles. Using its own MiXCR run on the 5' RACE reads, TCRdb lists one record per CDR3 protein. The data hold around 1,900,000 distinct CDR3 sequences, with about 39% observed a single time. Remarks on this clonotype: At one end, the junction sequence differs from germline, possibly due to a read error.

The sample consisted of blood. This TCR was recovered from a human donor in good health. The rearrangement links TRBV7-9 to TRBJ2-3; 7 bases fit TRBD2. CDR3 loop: CTSSLGFLLAAADTQYF. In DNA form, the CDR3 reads TGTACCAGCAGCTTAGGGTTCCTCCTAGCGGCTGCAGATACGCAGTATTTT.